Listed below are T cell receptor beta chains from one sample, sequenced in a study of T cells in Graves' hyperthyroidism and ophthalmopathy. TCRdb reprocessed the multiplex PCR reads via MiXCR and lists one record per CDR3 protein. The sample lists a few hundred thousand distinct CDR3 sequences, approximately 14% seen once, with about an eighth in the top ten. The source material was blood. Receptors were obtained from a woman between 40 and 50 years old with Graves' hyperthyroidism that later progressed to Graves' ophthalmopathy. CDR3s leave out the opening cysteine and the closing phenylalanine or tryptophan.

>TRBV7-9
ASRPGRGAQETQY
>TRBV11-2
ASSPGVETQY
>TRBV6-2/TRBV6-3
ASSAQRAGQPLTNNEQF
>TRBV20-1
SARGTTYNEQF
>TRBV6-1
ASSRTGNEKLF
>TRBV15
ATSRDTGLGVRGTSGGFNNEQF
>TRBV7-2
ASSLGGSVVVQF
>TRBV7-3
ASSLLPGDTQY
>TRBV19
ASSIILTQETQY
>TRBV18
ASSPPVTSGRGSYNEQF
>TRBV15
ATSLGIQETQY
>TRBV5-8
ASSSILVVVAYNEQF
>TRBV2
ARLVPDTGELF
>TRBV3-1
ASSQAPSSGANVLT
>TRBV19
ASSIADQETQY
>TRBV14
ASSSYLAGGSYNEQF
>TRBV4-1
ASSQDLVGGRRADTQY
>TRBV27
ASRLAGDEKLF
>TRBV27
ASSLYRTSGYEQY
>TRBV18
ASSLIPGGANVLT
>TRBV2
ASSARTANYGYT
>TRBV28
ASRTGGGGEQF
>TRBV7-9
ASSWVERDTQY
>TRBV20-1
SARPKPGPYGMETQY
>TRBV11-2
ASSSRLAGVYNEQF
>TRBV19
ASSRQPGGVVYNEQF